These T cell receptor beta chains were read from a single sample in a study of technical replicates of blood from a few donors. Repertoires were generated with immunoSEQ multiplex PCR, while TCRdb's copy carries only in-frame clones and drops some. The data hold more than 80,000 clones, with approximately 95% observed a single time. Sequences were obtained from T cells isolated from PBMCs. The receptors stem from a human donor in good health. Both conserved end residues are part of each CDR3. Fields, in order: V gene, D gene, J gene, clone size, CDR3 protein, CDR3 DNA. The D gene is left open where the match is weak. Some rows mark clone size as missing; the rest say once, few, many or name a class of expanded clone.

TRBV2	-	TRBJ2-1	-	CASSETPLPGIF	TGTGCCAGCAGCGAAACCCCCCTACCCGGGATCTTC
TRBV5-1	-	TRBJ2-5	-	CASSLDRAGGTQYF	TGCGCCAGCAGCTTGGATAGAGCCGGCGGGACCCAGTACTTC
TRBV9	-	TRBJ1-4	-	CASSFLDSGEKLFF	TGTGCCAGCAGCTTTCTGGACAGTGGGGAAAAACTGTTTTTT
TRBV2	-	TRBJ2-5	-	CASIMEAQYF	TGTGCCAGCATTATGGAGGCCCAGTACTTC
TRBV14	-	TRBJ1-1	-	CASSQDLGGRAFF	TGTGCCAGCAGCCAAGATCTCGGGGGTCGGGCTTTCTTT
TRBV18	-	TRBJ1-2	-	CASSPNDPGHNYGYTF	TGTGCCAGCTCACCAAACGATCCGGGACACAACTATGGCTACACCTTC
TRBV19	-	TRBJ2-3	-	CASSPSPSTDTQYF	TGTGCCAGTAGTCCGAGTCCTAGCACAGATACGCAGTATTTT
TRBV27	-	TRBJ1-1	-	CASSLWLNTEAFF	TGTGCCAGCAGTTTGTGGCTGAACACTGAAGCTTTCTTT
TRBV5-1	-	TRBJ2-2	-	CASSLDEGAPGELFF	TGCGCCAGCAGCTTGGACGAAGGGGCGCCCGGGGAGCTGTTTTTT
TRBV19	-	TRBJ1-1	-	CASREWAVHTEAFF	TGTGCCAGTCGGGAGTGGGCAGTGCACACTGAAGCTTTCTTT
TRBV28	TRBD1	TRBJ1-4	-	CASSFGQGGEKLFF	TGTGCCAGCAGTTTCGGACAGGGAGGTGAAAAACTGTTTTTT
TRBV5-4	-	TRBJ1-6	-	CASRLGGWGVNSPLHF	TGTGCCAGCAGACTCGGAGGATGGGGTGTCAATTCACCCCTCCACTTT
TRBV7-9	-	TRBJ1-4	-	CASSSGLGRAKANEKLFF	TGTGCCAGCAGCTCCGGTCTCGGGCGGGCAAAGGCTAATGAAAAACTGTTTTTT
TRBV4-1	TRBD1	TRBJ2-7	-	CASSQGPGQGLAYEQYF	TGCGCCAGCAGCCAGGGACCGGGACAGGGGTTGGCCTACGAGCAGTACTTC
TRBV9	TRBD2	TRBJ2-3	-	CASSVTSGNTDTQYF	TGTGCCAGCAGCGTGACTAGCGGGAATACAGATACGCAGTATTTT
TRBV10-2	TRBD1	TRBJ1-1	-	CASSEEGAYTEAFF	TGCGCCAGCAGTGAGGAGGGGGCGTACACTGAAGCTTTCTTT
TRBV5-1	-	TRBJ1-1	few	CASSLAGRNTEAFF	TGCGCCAGCAGCTTGGCGGGGAGGAACACTGAAGCTTTCTTT
TRBV4-1	TRBD1	TRBJ1-1	-	CASSAPTGGTEAFF	TGCGCCAGCAGCGCCCCGACAGGGGGCACTGAAGCTTTCTTT
TRBV28	TRBD2	TRBJ2-7	-	CASSPQGLLDYEQYF	TGTGCCAGCAGTCCCCAGGGACTACTAGACTACGAGCAGTACTTC
TRBV18	TRBD2	TRBJ2-7	-	CASSPGRGRAEQYF	TGTGCCAGCTCACCAGGGAGGGGAAGGGCGGAGCAGTACTTC
TRBV5-4	-	TRBJ1-4	-	CASQEGLTNEKLFF	TGTGCCAGCCAGGAGGGATTAACTAATGAAAAACTGTTTTTT
TRBV4-2	-	TRBJ1-2	-	CASSQERMDYGYTF	TGTGCCAGCAGCCAAGAGAGGATGGACTATGGCTACACCTTC
TRBV7-9	-	TRBJ2-1	once	CASSLAGGAVEQFF	TGTGCCAGCAGCTTAGCAGGGGGGGCTGTAGAGCAGTTCTTC
TRBV29-1	TRBD1	TRBJ2-3	-	CSVGTGTDTQYF	TGCAGCGTAGGGACAGGGACAGATACGCAGTATTTT
TRBV7-8	-	TRBJ1-2	-	CASSLGAALANYGYTF	TGTGCCAGCAGCTTAGGGGCCGCACTAGCTAACTATGGCTACACCTTC
TRBV27	-	TRBJ2-1	-	CASSLFFSLDGRETNEQFF	TGTGCCAGCAGTTTATTCTTTTCGTTGGACGGCCGGGAGACAAATGAGCAGTTCTTC
TRBV12-2	-	TRBJ1-1	-	CASRRDRGPPTNTEAFF	TGTGCAAGTCGAAGGGACAGGGGGCCCCCCACTAACACTGAAGCTTTCTTT
TRBV5-1	TRBD1	TRBJ2-1	-	CASSPGQGAPNEQFF	TGCGCCAGCAGCCCCGGACAGGGGGCACCCAATGAGCAGTTCTTC
TRBV5-4	-	TRBJ2-1	once	CASSLVAGPNEQFF	TGTGCCAGCAGCTTGGTTGCGGGCCCCAATGAGCAGTTCTTC
TRBV27	TRBD2	TRBJ2-5	-	CASSLLAGGQETQYF	TGTGCCAGCAGTTTACTAGCGGGGGGTCAAGAGACCCAGTACTTC
TRBV4-1	-	TRBJ1-5	-	CASSPQGGQPQHF	TGCGCCAGCAGCCCTCAGGGCGGCCAGCCCCAGCATTTT
TRBV11-3	-	TRBJ2-1	few	CASSSDSFIYNEQFF	TGTGCCAGCAGCTCGGACAGTTTCATCTACAATGAGCAGTTCTTC
TRBV29-1	TRBD1	TRBJ2-7	-	CSVDTGAHEQYF	TGCAGCGTTGATACAGGGGCCCACGAGCAGTACTTC
TRBV7-5	-	TRBJ1-2	-	CVPKRSVDYGYTF	TGTGTCCCTAAGCGGAGCGTCGACTATGGCTACACCTTC
TRBV5-1	TRBD1	TRBJ1-1	-	CASSSSRDRGTEAFF	TGCGCCAGCTCATCTAGTCGGGACAGGGGAACTGAAGCTTTCTTT
TRBV11-2	-	TRBJ2-3	-	CASSLGLLTDTQYF	TGTGCCAGCAGCTTAGGTTTACTCACAGATACGCAGTATTTT
TRBV9	-	TRBJ1-2	once	CASSAPGGRGGYTF	TGTGCCAGCAGCGCCCCCGGGGGGCGTGGAGGCTACACCTTC
TRBV6-5	-	TRBJ2-6	-	CASSSWTAGANVLTF	TGTGCCAGCAGTTCCTGGACAGCTGGGGCCAACGTCCTGACTTTC
TRBV28	TRBD1	TRBJ2-3	-	CASRVRDSHTDTQYF	TGTGCCAGCAGGGTCCGGGACAGTCACACAGATACGCAGTATTTT
TRBV6-1	TRBD1	TRBJ2-5	-	CASSDASTTGARETQYF	TGTGCCAGCAGTGACGCTTCTACCACAGGGGCCCGTGAGACCCAGTACTTC
TRBV9	TRBD1	TRBJ1-6	-	CASSVPTRTGDSPLHF	TGTGCCAGCAGCGTCCCGACGAGGACAGGGGATTCACCCCTCCACTTT
TRBV5-1	-	TRBJ1-4	-	CASSEQNEKLFF	TGCGCCAGCAGCGAACAAAATGAAAAACTGTTTTTT
TRBV4-1	-	TRBJ1-1	-	CASSQGKFGQLNTEAFF	TGCGCCAGCAGCCAAGGGAAATTCGGACAACTGAACACTGAAGCTTTCTTT
TRBV5-1	TRBD1	TRBJ2-2	-	CASSLVKGAFTGELFF	TGCGCCAGCAGCTTGGTGAAGGGGGCCTTCACCGGGGAGCTGTTTTTT
TRBV6-1	TRBD1	TRBJ2-1	-	CATINPGQGSMEQFF	TGTGCCACTATCAACCCGGGACAGGGTTCAATGGAGCAGTTCTTC